These 8 T cell receptor beta chains share one sample of origin, sequenced in a study of PD-1 blockade in classical Hodgkin lymphoma. Data came from immunoSEQ multiplex PCR; TCRdb stores just in-frame clones and leaves some out. The sample carries around 60,000 clones, about 90% recorded once. Documented time point: cycle 4 day 1 (C4D1), after five to seven weeks of nivolumab. All patients experienced relapse after autologous stem cell transplantation, and brentuximab vedotin exposure was variable. The specimen comprised peripheral blood mononuclear cells (PBMCs), sampled before the fourth cycle of nivolumab. The receptor source for this set is a human donor with classical Hodgkin lymphoma.

The CDR3 nucleotides are TGCGCCAGCAGCTTGGTTAGTCAGAACAATGAGCAGTTCTTC. The encoded protein is CASSLVSQNNEQFF. J is TRBJ2-1 and V is TRBV5-1, with D hard to call. The CDR3 has 14 amino acids. The germline CDR1 and CDR2 sequences are SGHRS and YFSETQ. Deletions cut 0 bases from V and 5 bases from J, with 9 bases between.

This clone is medium-sized within its sample. The V call is TRBV28, the J call TRBJ1-6; tentatively, D is TRBD1 (6 bases). Trimming removed 1 base at V and 9 bases at J, with 13 bases between. Germline V gives CDR1 MDHEN, CDR2 SYDVKM. The CDR3 length is 15 residues. This chain's CDR3 is CASSLSGQISSPLHF. DNA for the CDR3: TGTGCCAGCAGTTTATCCGGACAGATAAGTTCACCCCTCCACTTT.

The chain recombines TRBV25-1 with TRBJ1-4; D is unclear. The CDR3 runs 17 residues. V lost 2 bases and J lost 5, with 18 bases in between. Germline CDR1 and CDR2: MGHDK and SYGVNS. The CDR3 protein is CASSESSDGRFNEKLFF. In DNA form, the CDR3 reads TGTGCCAGCAGTGAAAGCTCGGACGGTCGATTCAATGAAAAACTGTTTTTT.

The rearrangement links TRBV4-1 to TRBJ1-5; D not certain. The CDR3 is made up of 16 amino acids. CDR1 MGHRA and CDR2 YSYEKL come from the germline V gene. V gave up 1 base and J gave up 3 bases, with 13 bases separating them. The CDR3 is CASSQGPSGFNQPQHF. CDR3 nucleotide sequence: TGCGCCAGCAGCCAAGGCCCTTCGGGGTTCAATCAGCCCCAGCATTTT.

The gene calls are TRBV5-1 and TRBJ1-1, with D possibly TRBD1 on 6 matching bases. The germline V gene has CDR1 SGHRS and CDR2 YFSETQ. This CDR3 comprises 17 residues. The V end lost 0 bases, the J end lost 4 bases, and 19 bases lay between the germline ends. The CDR3 region has the DNA TGCGCCAGCAGCTTGGACGGGGGGCTTTCAGATAGCACTGAAGCTTTCTTT. It is translated as CASSLDGGLSDSTEAFF.

This clone was picked up a small number of times. This chain uses TRBV5-1 with TRBJ1-5; 7 bases line up with TRBD1. This CDR3 has 14 residues. Germline CDR1 is SGHRS and CDR2 is YFSETQ. V trimming: 4 bases; J trimming: 2 bases; junction bases outside the gene matches: 3. This CDR3 is CASSTGQGNQPQHF. CDR3 coding DNA: TGCGCCAGCAGCACAGGACAGGGCAATCAGCCCCAGCATTTT.

The chain uses TRBV4-1 and TRBJ2-5, with D perhaps TRBD2 (7 bases). The V gene's germline CDR1 is MGHRA and CDR2 YSYEKL. V was trimmed by 1 base and J by 5 bases, leaving 17 bases between them. CDR3 size: 16 residues. CDR3 loop: CASSQAPRGGRETQYF. DNA for the CDR3: TGCGCCAGCAGCCAAGCTCCTAGGGGGGGGAGGGAGACCCAGTACTTC.

The chain employs TRBV4-1 and TRBJ1-1; D is possibly TRBD1 (5 bases). There are 13 residues in the CDR3. Germline values: CDR1 MGHRA, CDR2 YSYEKL. Trimming removed 4 bases from V and 12 bases from J, with 18 bases in between. The chain's CDR3 is CASSRPAGRYTFF. Written as DNA, the CDR3 is TGCGCCAGCAGCCGGCCGGCGGGGCGTTACACTTTCTTT.